This T cell receptor beta chain appears in the sequencing data of a study of early T cells in non-severe SARS-CoV-2 infection. This clonotype has a count of ten or more. TCRdb called the 5' RACE reads again in MiXCR, with one record for every CDR3 protein. The sample lists some 50,000 distinct CDR3 sequences, roughly 9% occurring once. Germline loops: CDR1 LGHDT, CDR2 YNNKEL (reference sequence). The ends were cut back, 4 bases at V and 6 bases at J, with 16 bases in the middle. The CDR3 has 14 residues. This TCR was sampled from an adult who was a healthcare worker with PCR-confirmed SARS-CoV-2 infection or an uninfected control (not recorded which). The V and J genes are TRBV3-1 and TRBJ2-7; D unclear. This material consisted of whole blood, taken at baseline. CDR3 nucleotides: TGTGCCAGCAGCCCCCGGTTCGAGCCGGCCGAGCAGTACTTC. Translating it yields CASSPRFEPAEQYF.